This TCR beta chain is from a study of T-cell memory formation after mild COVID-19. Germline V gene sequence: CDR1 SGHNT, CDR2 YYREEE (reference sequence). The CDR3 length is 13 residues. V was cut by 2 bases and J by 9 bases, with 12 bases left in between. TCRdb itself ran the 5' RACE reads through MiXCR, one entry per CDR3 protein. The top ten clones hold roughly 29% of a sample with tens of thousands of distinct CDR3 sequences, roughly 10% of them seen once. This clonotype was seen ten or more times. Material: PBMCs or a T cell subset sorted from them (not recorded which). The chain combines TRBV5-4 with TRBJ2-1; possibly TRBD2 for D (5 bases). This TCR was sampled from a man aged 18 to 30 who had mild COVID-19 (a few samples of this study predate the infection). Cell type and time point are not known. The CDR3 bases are TGTGCCAGCAGCTTCGGTGGAAGCGGTGAGCAGTTCTTC. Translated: CASSFGGSGEQFF.